The clone carrying this TCR beta chain turned up a few times. What it recognizes is unknown. The record originates from a study of response to subunit inactivated influenza vaccine. Study findings and constraints: The authors proposed limited new T cell recruitment per seasonal influenza vaccination.

J gave up 4 bases and V 0 bases, and 6 bases lay outside the gene matches. The germline V gene encodes CDR1 LGHNA and CDR2 YSLEER. The length of the CDR3 is 17 residues. Each CDR3 protein gets one entry after TCRdb re-called the RT-PCR reads with MiXCR. The data hold 150,000 to 200,000 distinct CDR3 sequences, with around 10% observed a single time. The material sequenced was CD8+ T cells sorted from PBMCs, taken around 25 months after vaccination. The source is a man aged 50-75 years who received an inactivated influenza vaccine. The gene calls are TRBV4-3 and TRBJ2-7; 13 nucleotides line up with TRBD2. Here the CDR3 reads CASSQETTSGGAYEQYF. CDR3 DNA sequence: TGCGCCAGCAGCCAAGAAACCACTAGCGGGGGGGCGTACGAGCAGTACTTC.